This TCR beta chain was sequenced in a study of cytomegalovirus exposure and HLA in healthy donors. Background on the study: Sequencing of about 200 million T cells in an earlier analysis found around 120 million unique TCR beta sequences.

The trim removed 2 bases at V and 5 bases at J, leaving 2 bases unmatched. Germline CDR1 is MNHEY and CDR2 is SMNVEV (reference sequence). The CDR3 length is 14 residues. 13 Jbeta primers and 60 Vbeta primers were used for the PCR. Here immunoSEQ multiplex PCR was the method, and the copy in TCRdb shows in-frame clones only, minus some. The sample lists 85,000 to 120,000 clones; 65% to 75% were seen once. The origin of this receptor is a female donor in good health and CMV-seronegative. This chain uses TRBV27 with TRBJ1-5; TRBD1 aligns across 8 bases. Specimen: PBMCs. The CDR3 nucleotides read TGTGCCAGCAGTTTAGGACAGGGACATCAGCCCCAGCATTTT. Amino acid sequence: CASSLGQGHQPQHF.